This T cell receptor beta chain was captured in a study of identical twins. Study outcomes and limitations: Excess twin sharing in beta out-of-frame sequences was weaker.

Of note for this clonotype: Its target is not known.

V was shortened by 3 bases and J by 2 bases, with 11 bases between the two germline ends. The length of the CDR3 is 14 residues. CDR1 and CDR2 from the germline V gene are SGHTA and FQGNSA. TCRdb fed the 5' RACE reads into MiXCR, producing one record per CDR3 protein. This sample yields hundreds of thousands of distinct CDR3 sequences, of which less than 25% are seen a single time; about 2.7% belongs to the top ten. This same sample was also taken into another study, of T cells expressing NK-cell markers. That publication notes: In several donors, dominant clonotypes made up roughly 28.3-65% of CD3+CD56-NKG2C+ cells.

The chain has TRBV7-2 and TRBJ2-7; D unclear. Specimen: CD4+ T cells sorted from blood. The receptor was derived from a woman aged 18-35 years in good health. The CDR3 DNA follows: TGTGCCAGCAGCTTTCTCGGGTGGGCCTACGAGCAGTACTTC. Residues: CASSFLGWAYEQYF.